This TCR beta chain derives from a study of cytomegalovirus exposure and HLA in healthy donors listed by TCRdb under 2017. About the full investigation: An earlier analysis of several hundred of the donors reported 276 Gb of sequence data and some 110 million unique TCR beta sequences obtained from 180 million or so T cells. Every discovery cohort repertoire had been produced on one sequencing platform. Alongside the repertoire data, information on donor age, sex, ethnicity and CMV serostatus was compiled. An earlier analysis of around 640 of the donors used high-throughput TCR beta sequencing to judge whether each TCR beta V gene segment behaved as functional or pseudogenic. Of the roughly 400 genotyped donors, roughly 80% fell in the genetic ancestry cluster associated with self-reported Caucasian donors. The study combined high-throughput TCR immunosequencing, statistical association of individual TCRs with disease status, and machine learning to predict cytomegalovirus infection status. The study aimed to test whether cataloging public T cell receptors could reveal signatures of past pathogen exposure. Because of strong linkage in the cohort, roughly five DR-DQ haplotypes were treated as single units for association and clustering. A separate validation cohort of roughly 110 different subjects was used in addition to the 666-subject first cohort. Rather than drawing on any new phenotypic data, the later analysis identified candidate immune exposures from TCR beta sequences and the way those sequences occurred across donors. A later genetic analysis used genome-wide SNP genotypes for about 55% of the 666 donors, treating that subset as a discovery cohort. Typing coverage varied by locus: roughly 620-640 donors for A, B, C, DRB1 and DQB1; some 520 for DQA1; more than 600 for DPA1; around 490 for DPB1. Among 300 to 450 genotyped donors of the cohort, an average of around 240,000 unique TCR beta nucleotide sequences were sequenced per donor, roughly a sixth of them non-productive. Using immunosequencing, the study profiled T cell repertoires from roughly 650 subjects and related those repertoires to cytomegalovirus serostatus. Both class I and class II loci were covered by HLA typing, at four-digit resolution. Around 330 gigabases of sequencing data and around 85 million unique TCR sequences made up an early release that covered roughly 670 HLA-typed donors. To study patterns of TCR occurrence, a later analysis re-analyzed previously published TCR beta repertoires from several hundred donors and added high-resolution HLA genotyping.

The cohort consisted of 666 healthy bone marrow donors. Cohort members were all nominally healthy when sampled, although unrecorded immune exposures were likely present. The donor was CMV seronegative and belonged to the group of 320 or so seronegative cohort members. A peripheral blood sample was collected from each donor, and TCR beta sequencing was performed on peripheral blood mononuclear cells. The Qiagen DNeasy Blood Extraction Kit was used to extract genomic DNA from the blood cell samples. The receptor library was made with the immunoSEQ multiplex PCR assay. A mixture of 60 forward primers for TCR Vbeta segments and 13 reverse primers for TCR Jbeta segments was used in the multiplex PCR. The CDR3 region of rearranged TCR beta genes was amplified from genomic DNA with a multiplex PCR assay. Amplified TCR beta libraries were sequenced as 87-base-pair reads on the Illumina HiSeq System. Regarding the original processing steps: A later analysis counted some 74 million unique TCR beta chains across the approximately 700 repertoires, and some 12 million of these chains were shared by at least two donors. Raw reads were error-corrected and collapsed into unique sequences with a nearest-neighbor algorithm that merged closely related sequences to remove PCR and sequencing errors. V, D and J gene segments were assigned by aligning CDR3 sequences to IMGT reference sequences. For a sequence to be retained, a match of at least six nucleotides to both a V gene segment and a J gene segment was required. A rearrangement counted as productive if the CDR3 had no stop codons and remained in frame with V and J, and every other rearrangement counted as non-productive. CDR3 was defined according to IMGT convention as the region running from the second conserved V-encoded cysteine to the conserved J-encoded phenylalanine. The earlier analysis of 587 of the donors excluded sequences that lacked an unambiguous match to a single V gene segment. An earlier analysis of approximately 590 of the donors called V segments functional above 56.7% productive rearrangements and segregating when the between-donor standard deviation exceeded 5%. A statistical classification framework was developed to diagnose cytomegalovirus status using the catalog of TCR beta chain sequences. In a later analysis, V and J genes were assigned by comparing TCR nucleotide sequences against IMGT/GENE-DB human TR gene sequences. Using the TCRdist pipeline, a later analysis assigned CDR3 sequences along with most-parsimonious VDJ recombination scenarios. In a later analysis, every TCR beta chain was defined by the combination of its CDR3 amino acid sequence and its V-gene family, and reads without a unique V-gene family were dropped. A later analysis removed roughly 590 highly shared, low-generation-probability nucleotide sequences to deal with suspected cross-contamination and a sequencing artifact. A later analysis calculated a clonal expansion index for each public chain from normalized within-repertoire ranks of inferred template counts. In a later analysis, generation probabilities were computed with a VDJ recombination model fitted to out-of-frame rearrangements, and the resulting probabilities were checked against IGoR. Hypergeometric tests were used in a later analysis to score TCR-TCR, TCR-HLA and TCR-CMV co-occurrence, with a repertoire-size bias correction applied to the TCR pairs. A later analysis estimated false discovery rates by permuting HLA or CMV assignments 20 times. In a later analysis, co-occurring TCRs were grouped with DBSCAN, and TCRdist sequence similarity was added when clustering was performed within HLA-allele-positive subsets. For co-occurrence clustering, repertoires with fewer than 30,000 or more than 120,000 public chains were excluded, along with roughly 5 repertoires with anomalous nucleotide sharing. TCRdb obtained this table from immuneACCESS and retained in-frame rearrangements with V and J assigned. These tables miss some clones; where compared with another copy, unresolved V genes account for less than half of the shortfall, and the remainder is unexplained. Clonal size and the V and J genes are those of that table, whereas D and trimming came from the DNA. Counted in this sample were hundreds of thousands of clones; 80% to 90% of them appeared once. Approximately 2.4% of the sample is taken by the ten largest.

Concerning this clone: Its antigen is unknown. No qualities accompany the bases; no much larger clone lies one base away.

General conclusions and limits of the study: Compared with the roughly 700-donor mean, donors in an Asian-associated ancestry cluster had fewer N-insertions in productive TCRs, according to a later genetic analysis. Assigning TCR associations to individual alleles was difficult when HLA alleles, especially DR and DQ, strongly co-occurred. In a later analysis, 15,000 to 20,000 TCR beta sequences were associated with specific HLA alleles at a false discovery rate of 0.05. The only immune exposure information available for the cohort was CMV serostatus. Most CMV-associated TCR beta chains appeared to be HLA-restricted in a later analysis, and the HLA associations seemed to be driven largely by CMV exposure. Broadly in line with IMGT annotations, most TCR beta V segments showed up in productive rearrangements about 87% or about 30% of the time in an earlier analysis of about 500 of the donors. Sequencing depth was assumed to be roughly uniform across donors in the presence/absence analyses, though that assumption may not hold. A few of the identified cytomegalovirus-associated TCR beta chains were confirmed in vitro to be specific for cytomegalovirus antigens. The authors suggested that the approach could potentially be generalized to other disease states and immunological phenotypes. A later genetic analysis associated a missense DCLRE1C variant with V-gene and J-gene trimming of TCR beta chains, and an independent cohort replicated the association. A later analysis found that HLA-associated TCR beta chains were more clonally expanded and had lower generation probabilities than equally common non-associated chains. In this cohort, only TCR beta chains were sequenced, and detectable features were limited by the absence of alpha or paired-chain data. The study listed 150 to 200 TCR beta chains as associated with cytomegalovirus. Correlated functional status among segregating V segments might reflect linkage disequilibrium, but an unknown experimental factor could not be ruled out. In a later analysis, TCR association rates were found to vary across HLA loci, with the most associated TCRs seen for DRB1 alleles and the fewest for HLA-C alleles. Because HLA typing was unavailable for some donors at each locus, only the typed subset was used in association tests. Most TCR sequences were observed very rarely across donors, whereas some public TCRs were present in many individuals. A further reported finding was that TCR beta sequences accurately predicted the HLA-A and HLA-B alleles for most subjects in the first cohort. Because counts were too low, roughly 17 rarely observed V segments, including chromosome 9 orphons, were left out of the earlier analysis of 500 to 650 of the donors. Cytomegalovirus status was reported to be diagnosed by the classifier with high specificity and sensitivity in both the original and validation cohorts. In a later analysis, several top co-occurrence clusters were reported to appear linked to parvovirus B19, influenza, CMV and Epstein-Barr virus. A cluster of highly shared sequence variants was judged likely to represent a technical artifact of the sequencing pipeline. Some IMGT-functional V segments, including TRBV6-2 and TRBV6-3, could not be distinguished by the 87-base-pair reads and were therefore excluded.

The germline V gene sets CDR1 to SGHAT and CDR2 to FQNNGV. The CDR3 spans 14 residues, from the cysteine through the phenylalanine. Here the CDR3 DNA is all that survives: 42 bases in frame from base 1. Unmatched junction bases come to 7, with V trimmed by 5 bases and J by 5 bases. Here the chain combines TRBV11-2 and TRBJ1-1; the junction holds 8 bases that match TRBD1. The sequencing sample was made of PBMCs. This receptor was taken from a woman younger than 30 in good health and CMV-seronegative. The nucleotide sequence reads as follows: TGTGCCAGCAGCCCTGGACAGGGAAGGACTGAAGCTTTCTTT. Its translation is CASSPGQGRTEAFF. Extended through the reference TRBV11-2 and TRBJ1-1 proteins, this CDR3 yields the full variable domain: EAGVAQSPRYKIIEKRQSVAFWCNPISGHATLYWYQQILGQGPKLLIQFQNNGVVDDSQLPKDRFSAERLKGVDSTLKIQPAKLEDSAVYLCASSPGQGRTEAFFGQGTRLTVV.